This is a list of T cell receptor beta chains from one sample in a study of blood T cell repertoires in COVID-19. TCRdb's copy holds only in-frame clones and misses some; the assay was immunoSEQ multiplex PCR. The sample contains under 500,000 clones, about 90% of which appear only once. The specimen sequenced was PBMCs or T cells enriched from blood (not recorded which). The source of these receptors is a woman aged 18-29 years with acute COVID-19. CDR3s include the opening cysteine and the closing phenylalanine or tryptophan. D genes are given only for firm matches.

v_gene	j_gene	d_gene	CDR3aa
TRBV5-4	TRBJ2-3	TRBD2	CASSLKRERSTDTQYF
TRBV4-3	TRBJ2-1	TRBD2	CASSQQPGLATYNEQFF
TRBV11-2	TRBJ2-2	TRBD1	CASLRTGPSGELFF
TRBV2	TRBJ1-4	.	CASSEGRAVEKLFF
TRBV5-1	TRBJ2-7	TRBD2	CASSLEHSGRAYEQYF
TRBV5-4	TRBJ1-5	.	CASSLRGAVSPQHF
TRBV19	TRBJ1-2	TRBD1	CASREGQHYGYTF
TRBV27	TRBJ1-2	TRBD1	CASRGTGNGYTF
TRBV11-2	TRBJ2-1	.	CASSPLQGSSYNEQFF
TRBV5-6	TRBJ2-1	TRBD2	CASSLRLASNEQFF
TRBV28	TRBJ2-1	.	CASSQEGGGNEQFF
TRBV12-3/TRBV12-4	TRBJ2-7	.	CASSLPRSGEQYF
TRBV10-3	TRBJ2-7	TRBD2	CAISESSGGTYEQYF
TRBV3-1/TRBV3-2	TRBJ2-7	TRBD2	CASSHPLAGGHAHEQYF
TRBV4-1	TRBJ2-1	TRBD2	CASSQEFASGDNEQFF
TRBV7-2	TRBJ2-7	.	CASSLASGTAFYEQYF
TRBV7-5	TRBJ1-2	.	CARSLGQIYGYTF
TRBV7-9	TRBJ2-2	TRBD1	CARTTGANTGELFF
TRBV7-9	TRBJ2-5	.	CASSFRLGETQYF
TRBV7-2	TRBJ2-7	TRBD1	CASSIDRGTVEQYF
TRBV7-6	TRBJ2-3	TRBD1	CASSPRQGRDTQYF
TRBV9	TRBJ1-5	.	CASSETATNQPQHF
TRBV9	TRBJ1-1	TRBD1	CASSVATGTGRGNTEAFF
TRBV27	TRBJ1-2	TRBD1	CASSYSRGDYGYTF
TRBV9	TRBJ1-4	.	CASSVGGDLEKLFF
TRBV14	TRBJ2-7	TRBD1	CASSHFTGTGNYEQYF
TRBV27	TRBJ1-4	TRBD1	CASSTPSGTGGVKLFF
TRBV11-2	TRBJ1-1	TRBD1	CASSKGADTEAFF
TRBV6-5	TRBJ1-3	.	CASTTGRAGNTIYF
TRBV3-1/TRBV3-2	TRBJ1-5	TRBD1	CATTTGGAGQPQHF
TRBV5-1	TRBJ2-6	TRBD1	CASSFDRVGMAGDSGANVLTF
TRBV27	TRBJ1-5	.	CASSQTNSNQPQHF
TRBV7-9	TRBJ2-1	TRBD2	CARSGASGTSSYNEQFF
TRBV5-5	TRBJ2-3	TRBD2	CASSLPSGATDTQYF
TRBV11-3	TRBJ2-1	.	CASSFAGAYYNEQFF
TRBV21-1	TRBJ1-1	.	CAKTQGNTEAFF
TRBV6-2/TRBV6-3	TRBJ1-2	TRBD1	CASSYGQGVSGYTF
TRBV2	TRBJ1-4	.	CASSGGALNEKLFF
TRBV6-6	TRBJ1-6	.	CATRQFGDALHF